The 17 T cell receptor beta chains below all came from one sample that was sequenced in a study of T cell changes during pregnancy in multiple sclerosis. Profiling relied on immunoSEQ multiplex PCR, and the TCRdb table lists in-frame clones only, not all of them. The sample contains about 93,000 clones, around 92% of which appear only once. The specimen comprised peripheral blood, sampled after pregnancy. Receptors were obtained from a female donor with multiple sclerosis, enrolled in a pregnancy study.

This clone was recorded only once. This chain connects TRBV18 to TRBJ2-6, with 8 bases fitting TRBD1. J lost 4 bases, V lost 3 bases, and 11 bases had no gene match. Germline CDR1 and CDR2: KGHSH and LQKENI. This CDR3 region has 18 residues. The CDR3 loop is CASSPKDRDVTGANVLTF. CDR3 coding DNA: TGTGCCAGCTCACCGAAGGACAGGGACGTGACCGGGGCCAACGTCCTGACTTTC.

The chain is built from TRBV19 and TRBJ2-7, with 8 nucleotides matching TRBD2. Germline V gene sequence: CDR1 LNHDA, CDR2 SQIVND (reference sequence). This CDR3 has 17 amino acids. Losses at the gene ends were 4 bases for V and 0 bases for J; bases not matched to a gene: 11. In DNA form, the CDR3 reads TGTGCCAGTAGTAGGCCAGGGCTACTAGCGGCCTCCTACGAGCAGTACTTC. This sequence encodes CASSRPGLLAASYEQYF.

The CDR3 spells CASSSVERVGGELFF. The CDR3 region has the DNA TGTGCCAGCAGTTCGGTGGAGAGGGTGGGCGGGGAGCTGTTTTTT. The chain carries TRBV6-5 and TRBJ2-2; a possible D gene is TRBD2 (5 bases). Germline CDR1 MNHEY, CDR2 SVGAGI. The V end lost 4 bases, the J end lost 7 bases, and 16 bases lay between the germline ends. This CDR3 is built from 15 residues.

The CDR3 sequence: CASSCHRGLNTGELFF. The CDR3 DNA is TGCGCCAGCAGTTGCCACAGGGGGCTGAACACCGGGGAGCTGTTTTTT. This sequence joins TRBV23-1 and TRBJ2-2, with 9 positions matching TRBD1. TRBV23-1 is an ORF for which the function is uncertain. The CDR3 length is 16 residues. The V and J ends lost 5 bases and 1 base, in that order; junction bases with no gene match: 5.

This sequence joins TRBV12-5 and TRBJ1-1; D may be TRBD1 (5 bases). The CDR3 sequence is 22 residues long. V was pared by 0 bases and J by 4 bases, with 33 bases between. Germline V gene sequence: CDR1 LGHNT, CDR2 FRNRAP. The CDR3 DNA reads TGTGCTAGTGGTTTGGTACTTCCTCCCTTTTCTAACCAGGGCCCCGTGGTCACTGAAGCTTTCTTT. Translated, it gives CASGLVLPPFSNQGPVVTEAFF.

The rearrangement links TRBV6-5 to TRBJ2-7; 9 bases fit TRBD1. The germline CDR1 and CDR2 sequences are MNHEY and SVGAGI. This CDR3 spans 15 amino acids. The V and J ends lost 0 bases and 4 bases, in that order; junction bases with no gene match: 4. CDR3 DNA sequence: TGTGCCAGCAGTTACTCAATGGGACAGGGATACGAGCAGTACTTC. It yields the protein CASSYSMGQGYEQYF.

The chain combines TRBV30 with TRBJ2-7, with 9 positions matching TRBD1. The CDR3 contains 13 residues. CDR1 is GTSNPN, CDR2 SVGIG, per germline (reference sequence). Unmatched junction bases numbered 10, after V lost 1 base and J lost 12 bases. CDR3 protein: CAWSESDRGKGYF. The CDR3, as DNA: TGTGCCTGGAGTGAGTCGGACAGGGGTAAGGGGTACTTC. Drawing the rest from reference TRBV30 and TRBJ2-7, the complete variable domain is SQTIHQWPATLVQPVGSPLSLECTVEGTSNPNLYWYRQAAGRGLQLLFYSVGIGQISSEVPQNLSASRPQDRQFILSSKKLLLSDSGFYLCAWSESDRGKGYFGPGTRLTVT.

The chain is built from TRBV5-1 and TRBJ2-3, with 11 bases aligning to TRBD2. V dropped 3 bases and J dropped 1; count of bases not matched to a gene: 1. This CDR3 spans 15 amino acids. CDR1 SGHRS and CDR2 YFSETQ come from the germline V gene. The chain's CDR3 is CASSSLAGGTDTQYF. The CDR3, as DNA: TGCGCCAGCAGCTCACTAGCGGGGGGCACAGATACGCAGTATTTT.

V usage is TRBV5-1 and J usage is TRBJ2-5; D might be TRBD2 (6 bases). Germline values: CDR1 SGHRS, CDR2 YFSETQ. V gave up 4 bases and J gave up 2 bases, with 12 bases separating them. This CDR3 is 14 amino acids long. This CDR3 is CASSGGTHQETQYF. The CDR3 coding sequence is TGCGCCAGCAGCGGCGGGACTCATCAAGAGACCCAGTACTTC.

This chain connects TRBV7-2 to TRBJ2-7, with D unclear. This CDR3 comprises 12 residues. V lost 7 bases, J lost 5 bases, and 12 bases lay in between. Per the germline V gene, CDR1 is SGHTA and CDR2 is FQGNSA. The CDR3 loop is CASTHTRNEQYF. The CDR3 DNA sequence: TGTGCCAGCACTCATACGAGGAACGAGCAGTACTTC.

V and J are TRBV30 and TRBJ2-1; unclear D gene. Germline V lookup: CDR1 GTSNPN, CDR2 SVGIG (reference sequence). The CDR3 length is 12 residues. The germline V and J ends were trimmed by 3 bases and 10 bases, with 13 bases remaining between them. CDR3 coding DNA: TGTGCCTGGAGGGTACTGTTGTCCGAGCAGTTCTTC. Its translation is CAWRVLLSEQFF.

The CDR3 DNA follows: TGTGCCAGCAGAGACAGGGCTGGAAACACCATATATTTT. It yields the protein CASRDRAGNTIYF. J is TRBJ1-3 and V is TRBV2; 7 bases fit TRBD1. Germline V gene sequence: CDR1 SNHLY, CDR2 FYNNEI. The V and J ends lost 6 bases and 2 bases, in that order; junction bases with no gene match: 1. CDR3 size: 13 residues.

V usage is TRBV5-8 and J usage is TRBJ2-3, with D tentatively TRBD2 (6 bases). Germline CDR1 reads SGHTS; CDR2 reads YDEGEE. The CDR3 covers 18 residues. The V end was cut by 2 bases, the J end by 0 bases, with 19 bases between. This CDR3 is CASSFGGTSHSSTDTQYF. In DNA form, the CDR3 reads TGTGCCAGCAGCTTTGGGGGGACTTCTCACTCTAGCACAGATACGCAGTATTTT.

The V gene is TRBV6-5, the J gene TRBJ2-1; D call uncertain. Trimming removed 0 bases at V and 7 bases at J, with 13 bases between. The CDR3 contains 15 residues. The germline V gene has CDR1 MNHEY and CDR2 SVGAGI. CDR3 in DNA: TGTGCCAGCAGTTACTCGGGTGGGCCTAAGAATGAGCAGTTCTTC. Translated, it gives CASSYSGGPKNEQFF.

The DNA of the CDR3 is TGCGCCAGCAGCGAGAGACAGAAGAACACTGAAGCTTTCTTT. Its translation is CASSERQKNTEAFF. The genes are TRBV5-1 and TRBJ1-1; D possibly corresponds to TRBD1 (5 bases). Germline V gene data show CDR1 as SGHRS and CDR2 as YFSETQ. The CDR3 loop spans 14 amino acids. The V end was cut by 4 bases, the J end by 1 base, with 11 bases between.

This rearrangement joins TRBV9 to TRBJ1-2, with 8 nucleotides matching TRBD1. This CDR3 has 16 amino acids. CDR1 is SGDLS, CDR2 YYNGEE, per germline. J gave up 7 bases and V 4 bases, and 15 bases lay outside the gene matches. The CDR3 DNA follows: TGTGCCAGCAGCTCGCCTCCCGCGGACAGGGTCGGTGGCTACACCTTC. Translating it yields CASSSPPADRVGGYTF.

The genes are TRBV30 and TRBJ1-5; 8 nucleotides align to TRBD1. The germline V gene has CDR1 GTSNPN and CDR2 SVGIG (reference sequence). J was trimmed by 6 bases and V by 5 bases; bases with no gene match: 12. This CDR3 comprises 15 residues. The CDR3 coding sequence is TGTGCCTGGGTGGGGGCAGGGGGCGACGGTCAGCCCCAGCATTTT. This gives the protein CAWVGAGGDGQPQHF.